The source of this T cell receptor beta chain is a study of control samples from healthy donors and cancer patients. The germline V gene encodes CDR1 SGHNT and CDR2 YYREEE (reference sequence). The CDR3 contains 13 residues. J gave up 9 bases and V 0 bases, and 2 bases lay outside the gene matches. Only in-frame clones appear in the TCRdb table, and some are missing; sequencing was by immunoSEQ multiplex PCR. The sample contains roughly 150,000 clones, about nine tenths of which appear only once. The chain combines TRBV5-4 with TRBJ2-1; 8 bases match TRBD2. This receptor was taken from a young man in good health. Specimen: blood. The CDR3 coding sequence is TGTGCCAGCAGCTTGGAGCGGGAGTCTGAGCAGTTCTTC. Translated: CASSLERESEQFF.